This note documents a single TCR beta chain sequence. Assay used: immunoSEQ multiplex PCR; TCRdb lists only in-frame clones, some missing. The sample records more than 550,000 clones, over 75% being singletons. The source of the sample is a study of shared T cell receptors in the human thymus. The germline gives CDR1 MNHEY, CDR2 SMNVEV (reference sequence). Germline trimming cut 0 bases from V and 9 bases from J; bases unmatched to any gene: 10. The length of the CDR3 is 17 residues. The sample was also reused in another study, on human thymus T cells. As that report states: Samples came from healthy Finnish infants during open corrective cardiac surgery. Thymus was obtained from resections taken during corrective heart surgery. There appeared to be biased usage of V and J genes in thymic and blood repertoires. Related studies noted strongly shared thymic repertoires across unrelated people.

The receptor's source is a boy younger than two with a congenital heart defect. Sequencing input: thymocytes. The rearrangement uses TRBV27 and TRBJ1-4, with TRBD1 matching over 10 bases. The CDR3 sequence: CASSLSATDRGIKKLFF. As DNA, the CDR3 is TGTGCCAGCAGTTTATCGGCAACGGACAGGGGGATAAAAAAACTGTTTTTT.